This TCR beta chain derives from a study of blood T cell repertoires in COVID-19. Looking at the study overall: Italy, Spain and the United States were the sources of the convalescent and acute COVID-19 samples. The analysed material was cDNA or gDNA that came from T cells, B-cell-depleted T cells, or PBMCs.

Original data processing: It was from reference gene primer amplification that nucleated cell counts were estimated. Using immunoSEQ multiplex PCR, the repertoire was profiled, and TCRdb retains in-frame clones only, with some absent. V and J calls and clone size are those listed in that table; D and trimming were worked out from the DNA. The sample lists some 300,000 clones, 89% occurring once. Trimming cost V 4 bases and J 5 bases, with 9 bases left between them. This CDR3 region has 12 residues. Germline V gene lookup returns CDR1 GTSNPN and CDR2 SVGIG (reference sequence). The rearrangement links TRBV30 to TRBJ2-1; maybe TRBD2 (6 bases). This TCR was recovered from a woman younger than 45 who had recovered from COVID-19. Sequences were obtained from PBMCs or T cells enriched from blood (not recorded which). The CDR3 sequence is CAWTPSDNEQFF. For the CDR3, the DNA is TGTGCCTGGACGCCTAGCGACAATGAGCAGTTCTTC.